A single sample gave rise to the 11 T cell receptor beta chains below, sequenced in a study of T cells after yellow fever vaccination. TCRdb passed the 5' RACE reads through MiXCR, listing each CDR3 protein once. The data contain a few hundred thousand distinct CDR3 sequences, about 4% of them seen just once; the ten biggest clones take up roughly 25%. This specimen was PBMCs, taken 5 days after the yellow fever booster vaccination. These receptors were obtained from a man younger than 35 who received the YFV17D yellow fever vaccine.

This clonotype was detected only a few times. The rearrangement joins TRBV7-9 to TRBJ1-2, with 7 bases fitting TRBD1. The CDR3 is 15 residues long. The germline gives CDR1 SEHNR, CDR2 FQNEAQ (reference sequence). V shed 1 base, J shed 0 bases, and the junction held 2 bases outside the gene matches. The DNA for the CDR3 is TGTGCCAGCAGCTTAGGACAGGGTTCTAACTATGGCTACACCTTC. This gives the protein CASSLGQGSNYGYTF.

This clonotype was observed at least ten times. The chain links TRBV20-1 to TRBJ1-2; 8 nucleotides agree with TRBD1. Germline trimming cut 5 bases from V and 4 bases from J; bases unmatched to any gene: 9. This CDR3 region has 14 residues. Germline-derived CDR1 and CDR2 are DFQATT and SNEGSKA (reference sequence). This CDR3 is CSAGDRGVGYGYTF. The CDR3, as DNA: TGCAGTGCTGGCGACAGGGGTGTCGGCTATGGCTACACCTTC.

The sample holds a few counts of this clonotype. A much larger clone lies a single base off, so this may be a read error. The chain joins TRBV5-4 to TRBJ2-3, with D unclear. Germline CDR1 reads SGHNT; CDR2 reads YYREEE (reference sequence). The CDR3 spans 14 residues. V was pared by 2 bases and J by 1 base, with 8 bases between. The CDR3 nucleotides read TGTGCCAGCAGCTTTTCCGACGGCACAGATACGCAGTATTTT. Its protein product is CASSFSDGTDTQYF.

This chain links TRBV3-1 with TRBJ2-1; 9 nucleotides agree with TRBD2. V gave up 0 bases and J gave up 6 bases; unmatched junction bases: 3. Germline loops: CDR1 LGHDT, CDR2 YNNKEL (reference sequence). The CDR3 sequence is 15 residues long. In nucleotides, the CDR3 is TGTGCCAGCAGCCAAGATCGGCGGGGGGGCAATGAGCAGTTCTTC. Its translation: CASSQDRRGGNEQFF.

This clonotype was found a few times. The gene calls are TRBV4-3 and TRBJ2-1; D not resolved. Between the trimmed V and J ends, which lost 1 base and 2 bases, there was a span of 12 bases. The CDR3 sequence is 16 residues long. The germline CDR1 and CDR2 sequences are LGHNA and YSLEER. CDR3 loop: CASSQGPPRAYNEQFF. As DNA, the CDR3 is TGCGCCAGCAGCCAAGGACCTCCTAGAGCCTACAATGAGCAGTTCTTC.

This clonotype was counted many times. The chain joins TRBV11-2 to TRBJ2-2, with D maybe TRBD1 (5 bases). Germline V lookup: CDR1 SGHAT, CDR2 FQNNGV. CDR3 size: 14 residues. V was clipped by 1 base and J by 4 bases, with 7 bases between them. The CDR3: CASSLVRGTGELFF. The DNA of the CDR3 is TGTGCCAGCAGCTTAGTAAGGGGCACCGGGGAGCTGTTTTTT.

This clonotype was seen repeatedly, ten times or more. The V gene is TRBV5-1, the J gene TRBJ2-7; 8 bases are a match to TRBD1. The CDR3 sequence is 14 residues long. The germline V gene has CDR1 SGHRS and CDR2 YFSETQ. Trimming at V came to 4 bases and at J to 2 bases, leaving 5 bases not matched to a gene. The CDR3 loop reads CASSPGTGTYEQYF. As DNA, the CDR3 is TGCGCCAGCAGCCCCGGGACAGGCACCTACGAGCAGTACTTC.

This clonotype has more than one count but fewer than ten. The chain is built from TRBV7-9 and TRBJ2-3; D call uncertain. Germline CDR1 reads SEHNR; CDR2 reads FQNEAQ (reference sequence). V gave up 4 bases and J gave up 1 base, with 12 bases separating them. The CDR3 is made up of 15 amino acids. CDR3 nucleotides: TGTGCCAGCAGCTCCGACCTTACCCGCACAGATACGCAGTATTTT. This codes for CASSSDLTRTDTQYF.

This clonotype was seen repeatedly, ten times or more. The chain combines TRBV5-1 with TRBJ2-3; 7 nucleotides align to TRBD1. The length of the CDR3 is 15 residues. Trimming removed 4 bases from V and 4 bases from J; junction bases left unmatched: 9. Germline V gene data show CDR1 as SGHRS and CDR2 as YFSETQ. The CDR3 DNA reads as TGCGCCAGCAGCCCGTGGGACAGACTCCCAGATACGCAGTATTTT. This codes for CASSPWDRLPDTQYF.

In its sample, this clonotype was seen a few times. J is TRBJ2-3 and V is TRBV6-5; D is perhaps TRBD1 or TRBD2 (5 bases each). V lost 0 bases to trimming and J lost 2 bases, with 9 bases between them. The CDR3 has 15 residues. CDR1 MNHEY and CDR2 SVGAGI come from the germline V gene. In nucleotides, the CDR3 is TGTGCCAGCAGTTACTCGGGGGTATTCACAGATACGCAGTATTTT. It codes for CASSYSGVFTDTQYF.

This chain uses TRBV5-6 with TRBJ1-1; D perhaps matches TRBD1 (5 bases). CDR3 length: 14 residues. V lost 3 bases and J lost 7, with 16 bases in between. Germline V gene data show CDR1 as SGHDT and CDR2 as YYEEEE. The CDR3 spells CASSWGSDRLEAFF. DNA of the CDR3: TGTGCCAGCAGCTGGGGGTCGGACCGACTTGAAGCTTTCTTT.